Each of the 27 T cell receptor beta chains below was sequenced from the same sample in a study of blood T cells in healthy people across ages. A second PCR of 7 to 11 cycles used a sample-barcoded 5' primer and a J-beta primer mix. TCRdb recomputed calls from the 5' RACE reads with MiXCR, one row per CDR3 protein. The repertoire holds some 790,000 distinct CDR3 sequences, with 29% as singletons. The sequenced sample consisted of blood. Every receptor here comes from a woman of 80 years or more in good health.

There are many counts of this clonotype. The chain carries TRBV4-3 and TRBJ2-1; TRBD2 agrees at 9 bases. The CDR3 consists of 14 residues. The germline gives CDR1 LGHNA, CDR2 YSLEER. Germline trimming cut 0 bases from V and 10 bases from J; bases unmatched to any gene: 4. The CDR3 DNA reads TGCGCCAGCAGCCAAGATAACCTAGCGGGAGAGCAGTTCTTC. Encoded protein: CASSQDNLAGEQFF.

As for this clonotype: This may be a read error, as it is one base from a much larger clone. This rearrangement joins TRBV5-1 to TRBJ1-2; 10 bases map to TRBD1. The germline V gene has CDR1 SGHRS and CDR2 YFSETQ. The CDR3 has 16 amino acids. V gave up 0 bases and J gave up 4 bases; unmatched junction bases: 6. CDR3 bases: TGCGCCAGCAGCTTGGGACAGGGGGCGTCGAGCTATGGCTACACCTTC. Translation: CASSLGQGASSYGYTF.

Remarks on this clonotype: This may be a read error, as it is one base from a much larger clone. This sequence joins TRBV29-1 and TRBJ1-2; D gene ambiguous. Trimming took 4 bases from V and 3 from J, leaving 9 bases between them. Germline V gene data show CDR1 as SQVTM and CDR2 as ANQGSEA. This CDR3 comprises 12 residues. In DNA, the CDR3 is TGCAGCGTTGGGCACGACTACTATGGCTACACCTTC. Translated, it gives CSVGHDYYGYTF. Full variable domain (missing parts from reference TRBV29-1 and TRBJ1-2): SAVISQKPSRDICQRGTSLTIQCQVDSQVTMMFWYRQQPGQSLTLIATANQGSEATYESGFVIDKFPISRPNLTFSTLTVSNMSPEDSSIYLCSVGHDYYGYTFGSGTRLTVV.

In this sample, this clonotype turned up a few times. J is TRBJ2-1 and V is TRBV7-2, with D maybe TRBD2 (6 bases). The V gene's germline CDR1 is SGHTA and CDR2 FQGNSA. Trimming removed 5 bases at V and 9 bases at J, with 14 bases between. The CDR3 consists of 13 residues. CDR3 nucleotide sequence: TGTGCCAGCAGCATTCCCTCGCGGGGTGAGCAGTTCTTC. It codes for CASSIPSRGEQFF.

This clonotype was found a few times. V gene TRBV6-2 or TRBV6-3 combines with J gene TRBJ1-2; the D gene is possibly TRBD1 (6 bases). Germline CDR1 is MNHEY and CDR2 is SVGEGT. The CDR3 is 16 residues long. The V gene lost 7 bases and the J gene lost 2 bases, with 20 bases spanning the gap. The CDR3 reads CASNPEGVRRNYGYTF. DNA of the CDR3: TGTGCCAGCAACCCCGAGGGGGTCAGGAGAAACTATGGCTACACCTTC.

The chain is built from TRBV12-3 or TRBV12-4 and TRBJ1-6; 7 bases are shared with TRBD1. The CDR3 has 15 residues. V lost 6 bases, J lost 6 bases, and 8 bases stayed unmatched. The CDR3 region has the DNA TGTGCCAGCAGAAACTTAGGGACAGTTAATTCACCCCTCCACTTT. It is translated as CASRNLGTVNSPLHF.

As regards this clonotype: A read error may account for a junction end that differs from germline. This chain connects TRBV12-3 or TRBV12-4 to TRBJ2-3; D gene unclear. The CDR3 totals 14 residues. Here the CDR3 reads CASSLRVTADAQYF. The CDR3 DNA reads TGTGCCAGCAGTTTAAGGGTTACCGCAGATGCGCAGTATTTT.

A word on this clonotype: This may be a read error, as it is one base from a much larger clone. The J gene is TRBJ2-6, the V gene TRBV27, with 7 bases matching TRBD1. In germline, CDR1 is MNHEY, CDR2 SMNVEV (reference sequence). After removal of 7 bases from V and 0 bases from J, the junction contained 6 bases not matched to a gene. The CDR3 contains 16 residues. Written as DNA, the CDR3 is TGTGCCAGCACGGGACAGCCCCACTCTGGGGCCAACGTCCTGACTTTC. It translates to CASTGQPHSGANVLTF.

This clonotype was recorded a few times. The genes are TRBV28 and TRBJ1-2; the D gene is possibly TRBD1 (6 bases). Germline lookup yields CDR1 MDHEN and CDR2 SYDVKM. V lost 6 bases and J 4 bases, leaving 18 bases between the germline ends. This CDR3 region has 15 residues. The CDR3 loop reads CASSLQGRRSYGYTF. CDR3 DNA sequence: TGTGCCAGCAGCCTACAGGGTCGGAGGAGCTATGGCTACACCTTC.

This clonotype was found a few times. The chain joins TRBV11-2 to TRBJ2-1; 7 bases fit TRBD1. CDR1 is SGHAT and CDR2 is FQNNGV in the germline V gene. The J segment lost 4 bases and the V segment lost 5 bases, leaving 11 bases of the junction unmatched. The CDR3 length is 16 residues. The CDR3 here is CASSGSRGGRYNEQFF. DNA of the CDR3: TGTGCCAGCAGCGGAAGCAGAGGGGGCAGGTACAATGAGCAGTTCTTC.

A word on this clonotype: This may be a read error, as it is one base from a much larger clone. This chain uses TRBV7-9 with TRBJ2-4, with D perhaps matching TRBD1 (6 bases). The end of the DNA is better explained by TRBJ2-7, so the J call may be wrong. Germline CDR1 and CDR2: SEHNR and FQNEAQ (reference sequence). The CDR3 is 15 amino acids. DNA of the CDR3: TGTGCCAGCAGCCCCCCATCGGGACATCGCTACGAGCAGTACTTC. Translating gives CASSPPSGHRYEQYF.

The J gene is TRBJ1-2, the V gene TRBV19; D gene unclear. V was trimmed by 3 bases and J by 4 bases, leaving 15 bases between them. This CDR3 is 15 amino acids long. Per the germline V gene, CDR1 is LNHDA and CDR2 is SQIVND (reference sequence). CDR3 bases: TGTGCCAGTAGTATGAGGCTAGGAGGACTCTATGGCTACACCTTC. Its protein is CASSMRLGGLYGYTF.

This clonotype has more than one count but fewer than ten. A read error may be the cause here, since a much bigger clone is one base away. The chain uses TRBV10-2 and TRBJ2-3; the D gene is possibly TRBD2 (6 bases). Germline CDR1 WSHSY, CDR2 SAAADI. V dropped 6 bases and J dropped 6 bases, with 10 bases sitting between them. This CDR3 is built from 12 residues. The CDR3 reads CASSAGSDTQYF. The DNA for the CDR3 is TGCGCCAGCAGCGCGGGGAGCGATACGCAGTATTTT.

Comments on this clonotype: The junction does not match germline at one end; this may be a read error. The rearrangement links TRBV7-2 to TRBJ2-7; the match to TRBD1 covers 7 bases. From germline, CDR1 is SGHTA and CDR2 FQGNSA. The CDR3 runs to 16 residues. The CDR3: CASSLTQGDPSYEQYF. In DNA form, the CDR3 reads TGCGCCAGCAGCCTAACTCAGGGGGACCCTTCCTACGAGCAGTACTTC.

This clonotype was seen many times. The chain uses TRBV7-2 and TRBJ2-7; possibly TRBD1 for D (6 bases). The CDR3 is made up of 15 amino acids. V lost 7 bases to trimming and J lost 5 bases, with 21 bases between them. Per the germline V gene, CDR1 is SGHTA and CDR2 is FQGNSA. The CDR3 sequence: CASNPRGPAMDEQYF. In DNA form, the CDR3 reads TGTGCCAGCAACCCCAGGGGTCCGGCCATGGACGAGCAGTACTTC.

This clonotype showed up many times. The DNA of the CDR3 is TGTGCCAGCAAGAGGGGGGGGGGAGGCGAGACCCAGTACTTC. Translating it yields CASKRGGGGETQYF. J is TRBJ2-5 and V is TRBV6-5, with D perhaps TRBD2 (7 bases). This CDR3 is built from 14 residues. The V and J ends lost 7 bases and 5 bases respectively, with 17 bases between them. In germline, CDR1 is MNHEY, CDR2 SVGAGI.

Comment on this clonotype: A much larger clone is a single base away; this may be a read error. The chain has TRBV25-1 and TRBJ1-4; D is perhaps TRBD1 (5 bases). With 3 bases removed from V and 8 bases from J, the gap between germline ends came to 22 bases. This CDR3 has 17 residues. Germline CDR1 is MGHDK and CDR2 is SYGVNS. The CDR3 nucleotides are TGTGCCAGCAGTGAGGGGCTCCCGGCAGGAGGATGGGAAAAACTGTTTTTT. Residues: CASSEGLPAGGWEKLFF.

There are many counts of this clonotype. The chain carries TRBV5-5 and TRBJ1-2; the D is unclear. The CDR3 contains 13 residues. Germline V lookup: CDR1 SGHKS, CDR2 YYEKEE (reference sequence). The V and J ends lost 1 base and 5 bases respectively, with 9 bases between them. DNA of the CDR3: TGTGCCAGCAGCTTGAGGGTGGGGTATGGCTACACCTTC. Protein: CASSLRVGYGYTF.

This clonotype showed up many times. V is TRBV7-9 and J is TRBJ2-1; the match to TRBD2 covers 9 bases. The germline V gene has CDR1 SEHNR and CDR2 FQNEAQ (reference sequence). V lost 6 bases to trimming and J lost 3 bases; unmatched junction nucleotides: 6. The CDR3 has 15 residues. The CDR3 here is CASRGTSRYYNEQFF. In DNA form, the CDR3 reads TGTGCCAGCAGAGGGACTAGCCGATACTACAATGAGCAGTTCTTC.

With regard to this clonotype: A much more abundant neighbour one base away suggests this may be a read error. The CDR3 nucleotides read TGTGCCAGCGACGGTGAGGCTGACAATGAGCAGTACTTC. This codes for CASDGEADNEQYF. This sequence joins TRBV6-2 or TRBV6-3 and TRBJ2-1; D is undetermined. TRBJ2-7 matches the DNA end more closely, so the J call is doubtful. The CDR3 has 13 residues. Per the germline V gene, CDR1 is MNHEY and CDR2 is SVGEGT.

This chain links TRBV6-6 with TRBJ1-4; D is undetermined. The CDR3 runs 15 residues. CDR1 and CDR2 (germline): MNHNY, SVGAGI (reference sequence). Trimming removed 4 bases from V and 10 bases from J, with 19 bases in between. The CDR3 DNA sequence: TGTGCCAGCAGTTCTATGGACCTCGAGTGGCGAAAACTGTTTTTT. Protein: CASSSMDLEWRKLFF.

This clonotype was recorded only once. The chain employs TRBV7-2 and TRBJ1-2; D gene uncertain. The CDR3 contains 12 residues. Germline CDR1 SGHTA, CDR2 FQGNSA. V was trimmed by 10 bases and J by 8 bases, leaving 17 bases between them. CDR3 in DNA: TGTGCCAACGGCTTAGAGGTGGGGGGCTACACCTTC. Translation gives CANGLEVGGYTF.

The chain combines TRBV20-1 with TRBJ2-3; TRBD1 or TRBD2 may be the D gene (5 bases each). The CDR3 runs to 13 residues. The germline CDR1 and CDR2 sequences are DFQATT and SNEGSKA (reference sequence). Trimming left V 5 bases short and J 2 bases short, with 11 bases between. The CDR3 reads CSAPGRNTDTQYF. DNA of the CDR3: TGCAGTGCTCCGGGACGGAACACAGATACGCAGTATTTT.

This clonotype was detected ten times or more. The rearrangement uses TRBV4-3 and TRBJ1-2, with unresolved D. In germline, CDR1 is LGHNA, CDR2 YSLEER. This CDR3 is 14 amino acids long. The V end lost 1 base, the J end lost 2 bases, and 8 bases lay between the germline ends. The DNA of the CDR3 is TGCGCCAGCAGCCAAGTCGGAGGGAACTATGGCTACACCTTC. It codes for CASSQVGGNYGYTF.

Note on this clonotype: A read error is possible here, since a much larger clone lies one base away. V usage is TRBV6-1 and J usage is TRBJ2-3; 7 bases line up with TRBD1. The CDR3 is 14 residues long. Germline V lookup: CDR1 MNHNS, CDR2 SASEGT. The CDR3 reads CACRATGKYDTQYF. As DNA, the CDR3 is TGTGCCTGCAGGGCGACAGGGAAGTACGATACGCAGTATTTT.

The V call is TRBV6-5, the J call TRBJ2-5; D is undetermined. The germline gives CDR1 MNHEY, CDR2 SVGAGI. Trimming stripped 4 bases from V and 7 bases from J, with 16 bases between. The CDR3 has 14 residues. CDR3 protein: CASSFGSSSRTQYF. The CDR3 coding sequence is TGTGCCAGCAGTTTCGGGTCCTCTTCAAGGACCCAGTACTTC.

The V gene is TRBV6-5, the J gene TRBJ2-5, with TRBD1 matching over 9 bases. The CDR3 totals 15 residues. Germline values: CDR1 MNHEY, CDR2 SVGAGI. V shed 1 base and J 5 bases; nucleotides not matched to a gene: 5. CDR3 in DNA: TGTGCCAGCAGTTACTTAGGGACAGGGAGGGAGACCCAGTACTTC. Translated: CASSYLGTGRETQYF.